The rows below give T cell receptor beta chains drawn from one sample of a study of blood T cell repertoires in COVID-19. TCRdb's table, derived via immunoSEQ multiplex PCR, lists solely in-frame clones and lacks some. The table has about 150,000 clones, 85% to 90% seen once. The sample comprised peripheral blood. The receptor set was obtained from a woman aged 40 to 50 with acute or convalescent COVID-19. Both conserved end residues are part of each CDR3. The D gene is left open where the match is weak. Size is omitted from some rows. Given values are once, few, many or a class for expanded clones.

size	J	V	D	DNA	CDR3
NA	TRBJ1-3	TRBV9	TRBD1	TGTGCCAGCAGCGTAGAGGACAGGACCTTCTCTGGAAACACCATATATTTT	CASSVEDRTFSGNTIYF
NA	TRBJ2-5	TRBV10-3	NA	TGTGCCATCAGTGAGATAAAAGAGACCCAGTACTTC	CAISEIKETQYF
NA	TRBJ2-1	TRBV7-2	TRBD2	TGTGCCAGCAGCCTGACTAGCGGGGGGGCCCCATACAATGAGCAGTTCTTC	CASSLTSGGAPYNEQFF
NA	TRBJ2-2	TRBV13	TRBD1	TGTGCCAGCAGCCCGCGACAGGGACGCGGGGAGCTGTTTTTT	CASSPRQGRGELFF
NA	TRBJ2-1	TRBV11-2	TRBD2	TGTGCCAGCAGCTTAGAGGTGGGGCGGGGGGCTCTCTACAATGAGCAGTTCTTC	CASSLEVGRGALYNEQFF
NA	TRBJ2-5	TRBV29-1	NA	TGCAGCGTTGAAGGGCTAGGGGCCCTTGGGGAGACCCAGTACTTC	CSVEGLGALGETQYF
NA	TRBJ1-2	TRBV5-4	TRBD1	TGTGCCAGCAGCAAAGGACAGGGTTTGTCTAACTATGGCTACACCTTC	CASSKGQGLSNYGYTF
NA	TRBJ2-2	TRBV2	TRBD1	TGTGCCAGCAGTGGACAGGGGCGGACCGGGGAGCTGTTTTTT	CASSGQGRTGELFF
NA	TRBJ2-7	TRBV2	TRBD1	TGTGCCAGTGTCCCGACGCCGACAGGGGTCCTCGACGAGCAGTACTTC	CASVPTPTGVLDEQYF
once	TRBJ1-6	TRBV18	NA	TGTGCCAGCTCACCCCGAACAGGGCGGACACCCCTCCACTTT	CASSPRTGRTPLHF
NA	TRBJ2-7	TRBV11-2	NA	TGTGCCAGCAGCTTAGTCGGGCGGGCCTATTACGAGCAGTACTTC	CASSLVGRAYYEQYF
NA	TRBJ2-6	TRBV28	NA	TGTGCCAGCAGTCCCCCCCTACTCTCTGGGGCCAACGTCCTGACTTTC	CASSPPLLSGANVLTF
NA	TRBJ2-2	TRBV27	TRBD1	TGTGCCAGCAGTAGACAGGGGTCCGGGGAGCTGTTTTTT	CASSRQGSGELFF
NA	TRBJ1-4	TRBV7-9	NA	TGTGCCAGCAGCCACGGGACCGGGAGTGAAAAACTGTTTTTT	CASSHGTGSEKLFF
NA	TRBJ2-3	TRBV5-4	TRBD2	TGTGCCAGCAGCACTAGCGGGGGGCCGAGCACAGATACGCAGTATTTT	CASSTSGGPSTDTQYF